The rows below give T cell receptor beta chains drawn from one sample of a study of blood T cell repertoires in COVID-19. Profiling relied on immunoSEQ multiplex PCR, and the TCRdb table lists in-frame clones only, not all of them. The data hold approximately 97,000 clones, with around 84% observed a single time. The sequenced sample consisted of peripheral blood. The receptors here all came from a man of 80 years or more with acute or convalescent COVID-19. The CDR3 runs from the conserved cysteine through the conserved F or W.

cdr3_length,v_call,j_call,cdr3_aa
16,TRBV28,TRBJ2-1,CASSSPFAVLNKKQFF
15,TRBV5-1,TRBJ1-5,CASSLAGTGNQPQHF
14,TRBV18,TRBJ2-5,CASSPRTEGETQYF
17,TRBV4-3,TRBJ2-1,CASSQEVGQGALNEQFF
15,TRBV19,TRBJ1-5,CASRVTAYSNQPQHF
15,TRBV19,TRBJ2-1,CASSYDRGRRYEQFF
14,TRBV3-1/TRBV3-2,TRBJ2-1,CASSQETSDFSQFF
14,TRBV29-1,TRBJ2-1,CSVGTGGPQNEQFF
15,TRBV30,TRBJ2-7,CAWSVLAGGRYEQYF
18,TRBV11-2,TRBJ1-4,CASSRGQGNRVTNEKLFF
13,TRBV27,TRBJ1-2,CASSSDFGYGYTF
15,TRBV7-7,TRBJ2-7,CASSARQGIAYEQYF
16,TRBV28,TRBJ1-5,CASSWGLGGMNQPQHF
13,TRBV29-1,TRBJ1-6,CSVAGGWNSPLHF
15,TRBV5-1,TRBJ2-1,CASSQLGSTLNEQFF
16,TRBV6-4,TRBJ2-3,CASSDSSGGHADTQYF
15,TRBV5-1,TRBJ2-1,CASSRTRSSYNEQFF
16,TRBV4-1,TRBJ1-5,CASSQDVGRGHQPQHF
16,TRBV6-1,TRBJ2-5,CASSESLGQGQETQYF
13,TRBV29-1,TRBJ1-1,CSAGQGGNTEAFF
12,TRBV6-5,TRBJ2-7,CASSLEGARQYF
15,TRBV9,TRBJ2-1,CASSVAVGSLHEQFF
16,TRBV4-2,TRBJ1-5,CASSQAGGGSNQPQHF
15,TRBV11-2,TRBJ1-5,CASSLDRGPGQPQHF
15,TRBV7-8,TRBJ2-7,CASSHKRLESYKQYF
16,TRBV19,TRBJ1-5,CARDPGTLYSNQPQHF
14,TRBV19,TRBJ2-1,CASSNGGAYNEQFF
16,TRBV7-2,TRBJ2-7,CASSLTRLAGSYEQYF
16,TRBV7-2,TRBJ2-1,CASSRVLVSPYNEQFF
15,TRBV28,TRBJ2-3,CASRPSGSSTDTQYF
16,TRBV9,TRBJ2-2,CASSALSGGNTGELFF
17,TRBV5-1,TRBJ2-1,CASSLVLAGEFYNEQFF
15,TRBV5-6,TRBJ1-4,CASSFRQATNEKLFF
14,TRBV24-1,TRBJ2-7,CATGNRDSSYEQYF
12,TRBV25-1,TRBJ2-1,CASSEFGRAGFF
12,TRBV19,TRBJ1-1,CASSIAGGGAFF
14,TRBV10-2,TRBJ2-7,CASSSGSTSYEQYF
13,TRBV10-3,TRBJ2-7,CAIKDSNLGEQYF
15,TRBV6-6,TRBJ2-5,CASSYFGLAGETQYF
19,TRBV2,TRBJ2-3,CASSGSGGRAGGVTDTQYF
15,TRBV6-1,TRBJ1-1,CASSETYRQVTEAFF
14,TRBV19,TRBJ1-2,CASTGAEANYGYTF
15,TRBV6-5,TRBJ2-4,CASSYDVWGQNIQYF
13,TRBV7-9,TRBJ1-6,CASSLGKSSPLHF
17,TRBV28,TRBJ2-1,CASSLLDIAGGSNEQFF
15,TRBV27,TRBJ2-1,CASSPQGMGYNEQFF
14,TRBV24-1,TRBJ2-3,CATSGQGATDTQYF